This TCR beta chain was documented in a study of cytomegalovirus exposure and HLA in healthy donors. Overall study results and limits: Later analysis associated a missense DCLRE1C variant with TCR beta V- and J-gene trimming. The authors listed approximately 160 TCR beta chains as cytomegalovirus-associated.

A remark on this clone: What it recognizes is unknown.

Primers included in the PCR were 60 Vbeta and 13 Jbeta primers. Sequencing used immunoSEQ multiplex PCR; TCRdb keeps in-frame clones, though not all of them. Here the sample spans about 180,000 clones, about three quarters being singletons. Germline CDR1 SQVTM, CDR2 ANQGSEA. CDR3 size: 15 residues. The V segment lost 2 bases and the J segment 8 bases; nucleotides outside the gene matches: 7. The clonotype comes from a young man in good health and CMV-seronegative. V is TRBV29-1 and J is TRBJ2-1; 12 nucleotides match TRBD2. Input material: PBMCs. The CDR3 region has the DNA TGCAGCGTTGAAAGCGGACTAGCGGGAACGTATGAGCAGTTCTTC. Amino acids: CSVESGLAGTYEQFF.